This T cell receptor beta chain was sequenced during a study of blood T cell repertoires in COVID-19. Study at large: COVID-19 samples from acute and convalescent phases originated in the United States, Italy and Spain.

It was within 2 weeks before study entry that exposed participants met a COVID-19 case. In the authors' methods: Reference gene primer amplification in the assay estimated nucleated cell counts. The repertoire was sequenced with immunoSEQ multiplex PCR; TCRdb's copy has only in-frame clones and lacks some. V and J calls and clone size are copied from that table; D and trimming were computed from the DNA. The sample lists a few hundred thousand clones; 75% to 90% were seen once. There are 15 residues in the CDR3. The germline CDR1 and CDR2 sequences are SGHRS and YFSETQ. V shed 5 bases, J shed 3 bases, and the junction held 8 bases outside the gene matches.

The chain has TRBV5-1 and TRBJ1-3; 7 bases are shared with TRBD1. Sequenced: PBMCs or T cells enriched from blood (not recorded which). The clonotype was recovered from a woman aged 30 to 39 who had been exposed to COVID-19. The CDR3 reads CASRTATGNGNTIYF. The CDR3 DNA is TGCGCCAGCAGAACGGCGACAGGGAATGGAAACACCATATATTTT.